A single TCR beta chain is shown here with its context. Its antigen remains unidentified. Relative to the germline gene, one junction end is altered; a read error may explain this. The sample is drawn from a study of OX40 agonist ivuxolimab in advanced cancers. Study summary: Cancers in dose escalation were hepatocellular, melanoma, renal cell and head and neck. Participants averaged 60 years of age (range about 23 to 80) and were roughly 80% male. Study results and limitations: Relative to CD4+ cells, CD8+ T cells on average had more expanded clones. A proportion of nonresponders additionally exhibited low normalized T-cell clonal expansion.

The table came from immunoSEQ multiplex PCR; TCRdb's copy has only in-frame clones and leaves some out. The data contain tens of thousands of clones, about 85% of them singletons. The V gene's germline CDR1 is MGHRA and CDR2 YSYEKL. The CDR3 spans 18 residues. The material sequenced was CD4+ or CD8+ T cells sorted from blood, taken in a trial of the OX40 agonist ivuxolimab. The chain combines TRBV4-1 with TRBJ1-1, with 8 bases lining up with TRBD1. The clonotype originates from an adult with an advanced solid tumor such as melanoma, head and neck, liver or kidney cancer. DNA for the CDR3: TGCGCCAGCAGCCAAGACCCCAAGCGAAGACAGGGGATCACTGAAGTTTTCTTT. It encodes CASSQDPKRRQGITEVFF.